A selection of T cell receptor beta chains follows, all from one sample in a study of CD8 T cells in ankylosing spondylitis. Each CDR3 protein is one row after TCRdb ran MiXCR on the 5' RACE reads. The sample yields around 770,000 distinct CDR3 sequences, about an eighth seen once. Sequencing was done on a sample of blood, either unsorted or a sorted T cell fraction (not recorded which). All receptors derive from a male donor with ankylosing spondylitis. Each CDR3 is given with its conserved first and last residue. Each record gives: D gene, V gene, J gene, clone size, CDR3 DNA, CDR3 protein. D genes are given only for firm matches. Size values are once, few and many counts, or a class for expanded clones, and some rows have none.

-,TRBV10-3,TRBJ1-2,few,TGTGCCACCGCAGGTCCCGGGTCGCCCTATGGCTACACCTTC,CATAGPGSPYGYTF
TRBD2,TRBV29-1,TRBJ2-3,few,TGCAGCGCGAACGGCGGGAGGGACACAGATACGCAGTATTTT,CSANGGRDTDTQYF
-,TRBV5-5,TRBJ2-7,-,TGTGCCAGCAGCTTGGGCCCCCAGCCCTACGAGCAGTACTTC,CASSLGPQPYEQYF
-,TRBV3-1,TRBJ1-6,-,TGTGCCAGCAGCCATTTGGACGCTGGATCACCCCTCCACTTT,CASSHLDAGSPLHF
-,TRBV12-3/TRBV12-4,TRBJ1-3,many,-,CASRVGTGNIVDF
-,TRBV5-1,TRBJ2-1,-,TGCGCCAGCAGCTCGAGTTCCCCCTATGAGCAGTTCTTC,CASSSSSPYEQFF
TRBD1,TRBV24-1,TRBJ2-2,few,TGTGCCACCAGTGATCCAGGGGGACACACCGGGGAGCTGTTTTTT,CATSDPGGHTGELFF
TRBD1,TRBV4-1,TRBJ1-1,few,TGCGCCAGCAGCCAAGGGACAGGGAGGAGGAACACTGAAGCTTTCTTT,CASSQGTGRRNTEAFF
-,TRBV5-1,TRBJ2-3,few,TGCGCCAGCAGCTCTGACCCGGGACGGCTCACAGATACGCAGTATTTT,CASSSDPGRLTDTQYF
TRBD1,TRBV20-1,TRBJ1-2,-,TGCAGTGCAGATAGGTCAGGGGGCGATAGCTATGGCTACACCTTC,CSADRSGGDSYGYTF
TRBD2,TRBV12-3/TRBV12-4,TRBJ2-5,few,TGTGCCAGCACCAAGCGGGGGGCGAGGGAGACCCAGTACTTC,CASTKRGARETQYF
-,TRBV29-1,TRBJ1-1,few,TGCAGCGTCCGGGAGACTGAAGCTTTCTTT,CSVRETEAFF
-,TRBV7-3,TRBJ1-6,-,TGTGCCAGCAGCGCCCAAGGGACCCCCGATTCACCCCTCCACTTT,CASSAQGTPDSPLHF
-,TRBV7-2,TRBJ2-3,few,TGTGCCAGCAGCTCGGACTGGCAGACAGATACGCAGTATTTT,CASSSDWQTDTQYF
TRBD2,TRBV19,TRBJ2-3,few,TGTGCCAGTACCGGACTAGTATGGGGCACAGATACGCAGTATTTT,CASTGLVWGTDTQYF
-,TRBV5-1,TRBJ1-2,-,TGCGCCAGCAGCGTAGGCGAATATGGCTACACCTTC,CASSVGEYGYTF
TRBD2,TRBV20-1,TRBJ2-3,-,TGCTGTGCTGAAGACCCTAGCGGGGCTAGCACAGATACGCAGTATTTT,CCAEDPSGASTDTQYF
TRBD1,TRBV7-2,TRBJ2-7,few,TGTGCCAGCAGCCGCCCGCAGGGACAGGGCAGATACGAGCAGTACTTC,CASSRPQGQGRYEQYF
TRBD2,TRBV6-5,TRBJ2-7,-,TGTGCCAGCACTTGGACTAGCAGCTCCTACGAGCAGTACTTC,CASTWTSSSYEQYF
-,TRBV6-1,TRBJ2-3,-,TGTGCCAGCAGCCGGACTACTATCACAGATACGCAGTATTTT,CASSRTTITDTQYF
-,TRBV4-2,TRBJ1-2,many,TGTGCCAGCAGCCAAGCCGGGGCGCCCTATGGCTACACCTTC,CASSQAGAPYGYTF
-,TRBV6-5,TRBJ2-3,few,TGTGCTAAGGGATCACATACGCAGTATTTT,CAKGSHTQYF
-,TRBV24-1,TRBJ1-1,many,TGTGCCACCAGTGATTTGGAAGGATTTGAAGCTTTCTTT,CATSDLEGFEAFF
-,TRBV20-1,TRBJ1-1,-,TGCAGTGCTATGGGGGGGTTCGCACCTGGAGCTTTCTTT,CSAMGGFAPGAFF
-,TRBV18,TRBJ2-5,-,TGTGCCAGCTCACGCGACGTGGACCAGGGGGAGACCCAGTACTTC,CASSRDVDQGETQYF
TRBD1,TRBV20-1,TRBJ2-7,-,TGCAGTGGTCTAACTGTCCGGGACAGGACCTACGAGCAGTACTTC,CSGLTVRDRTYEQYF
TRBD1,TRBV5-1,TRBJ2-1,-,TGCGCCAGCAGCCCGGACAGGAACTCCTACAATGAGCAGTTCTTC,CASSPDRNSYNEQFF
-,TRBV7-2,TRBJ2-5,-,TGTGCCAGCAGCTTAGCGTTTGACTATCCCGAGACCCAGTACTTC,CASSLAFDYPETQYF
TRBD2,TRBV20-1,TRBJ2-2,-,TGCAGTGCCTGGGAGGGGTCCACCGGGGAGCTGTTTTTT,CSAWEGSTGELFF
TRBD1,TRBV7-9,TRBJ1-3,once,TGTGCCAGCAGCTCGGAGGGACAGCACCCAATCCCTCCTTTT,CASSSEGQHPIPPF
-,TRBV4-2,TRBJ1-2,-,TGTGCCAGCAGCCAAGTTTCGGCGGATGGCTACACCTTC,CASSQVSADGYTF
TRBD2,TRBV7-2,TRBJ2-7,-,TGTGCCAGCAGCCGACTAGGGACTAGCGGGAATTACGAGCAGTACTTC,CASSRLGTSGNYEQYF
TRBD1,TRBV6-5,TRBJ2-3,few,TGTGCCAGCAGTTACGAGACCACAGGGGGGTCAGATACGCAGTATTTT,CASSYETTGGSDTQYF
-,TRBV20-1,TRBJ1-5,few,TGCAGTGCTCACAGATGGACAGCCCGTAGCAATCAGCCCCAGCATTTT,CSAHRWTARSNQPQHF
-,TRBV7-2,TRBJ1-2,many,TGTGCCAGCAGCCCAAGGTCTAACTATGGCTACACCTTC,CASSPRSNYGYTF
TRBD2,TRBV6-2/TRBV6-3,TRBJ2-2,few,TGTGCCAGCAGTTACGCCAGCGGGATAAACACCGGGGAGCTGTTTTTT,CASSYASGINTGELFF
-,TRBV12-3/TRBV12-4,TRBJ1-5,-,TGTGCCAGCACCCTGAACAATCAGCCCCAGCATTTT,CASTLNNQPQHF
-,TRBV28,TRBJ2-1,-,TGTGCCAGCAGCTCACCCCCCGCGGGTCAACATGAGCAGTTCTTC,CASSSPPAGQHEQFF
-,TRBV7-9,TRBJ2-1,few,TGTGCCAGCAGTCACTTGGGGGGCCAGTACAATGAGCAGTTCTTC,CASSHLGGQYNEQFF
TRBD2,TRBV28,TRBJ2-3,-,TGTGCCAGCAGGACTCCCGGGACTAGCGGGAGTGGTTTGGTCACAGATACGCAGTATTTT,CASRTPGTSGSGLVTDTQYF
TRBD2,TRBV5-4,TRBJ2-7,-,TGTGCCAGCAGCTTCACTAGCGATACATACGAGCAGTACTTC,CASSFTSDTYEQYF
TRBD2,TRBV29-1,TRBJ2-1,few,TGCAGCGTGAGGGAGGGAGGCAGTGAGCAGTTCTTC,CSVREGGSEQFF
-,TRBV14,TRBJ1-5,few,TGTGCCAGCAGCCATATCCCCAGGAGGAATCAGCCCCAGCATTTT,CASSHIPRRNQPQHF
-,TRBV10-3,TRBJ2-7,-,TGTGCCATCAGCAGGGTGGGGGCTTACGAGCAGTACTTC,CAISRVGAYEQYF
-,TRBV7-2,TRBJ1-1,-,TGTGCCAGCAGCTTAGGGTCAAATTTGGGCACTGAAGCTTTCTTT,CASSLGSNLGTEAFF
-,TRBV7-2,TRBJ2-5,many,TGTGCCAGCAGCTTCGGGCTAGCAGGGAAGACCCAGTACTTC,CASSFGLAGKTQYF
-,TRBV7-6,TRBJ1-6,-,TGTGCCAGCAGCTTAGGGCCGGGCGGACGGGGGCTCCGGTCCCTCCACTTT,CASSLGPGGRGLRSLHF
-,TRBV20-1,TRBJ2-2,-,TGCAGTGCTCTGACAGGGACTAGCGGGGAGCTGTTTTTT,CSALTGTSGELFF
TRBD1,TRBV7-3,TRBJ2-5,-,TGTGCCAGCAGCTTAATACCGGGACAGGGGCAAGAGACCCAGTACTTC,CASSLIPGQGQETQYF
TRBD1,TRBV7-2,TRBJ1-2,many,TGTGCCAGCGGCCGGGACAGGGGGCTTTATGGCTACACCTTC,CASGRDRGLYGYTF
-,TRBV7-2,TRBJ2-3,-,TGTGCCAGCAGCTTATACCTGTTGACAGATACGCAGTATTTT,CASSLYLLTDTQYF
-,TRBV5-1,TRBJ1-1,-,TGCGCCAGCAGCTTGACATTACAGGGACGGGAAGCTTTCTTT,CASSLTLQGREAFF
TRBD2,TRBV18,TRBJ2-1,-,TGTGCCAGCTCACCGGGAGGGAGCAACAATGAGCAGTTCTTC,CASSPGGSNNEQFF
-,TRBV7-9,TRBJ2-7,many,TGTGCCAGCAGCTTAATGGTAGCGCCCTACGAGCAGTACTTC,CASSLMVAPYEQYF
-,TRBV7-7,TRBJ2-1,many,TGTGCTAGCAGCTCTCAAACGGGGAATGAGCAGTTCTTC,CASSSQTGNEQFF
-,TRBV10-2,TRBJ2-1,few,TGCGCCAGCACCCAGGGATCCCCCTCCTACAATGAGCAGTTCTTC,CASTQGSPSYNEQFF
-,TRBV6-2/TRBV6-3,TRBJ2-1,-,TGTGCCAGCAGTTATTGGAGTTCAGGGGACAATGAGCAGTTCTTC,CASSYWSSGDNEQFF
TRBD2,TRBV5-1,TRBJ2-5,few,TGCGCCAGCAGCTTTGTATCGGGGGGAGAGACCCAGTACTTC,CASSFVSGGETQYF
-,TRBV12-3/TRBV12-4,TRBJ2-3,-,TGTGCCAGCAGTTTGGAGTCACATACCCAGTATTTT,CASSLESHTQYF